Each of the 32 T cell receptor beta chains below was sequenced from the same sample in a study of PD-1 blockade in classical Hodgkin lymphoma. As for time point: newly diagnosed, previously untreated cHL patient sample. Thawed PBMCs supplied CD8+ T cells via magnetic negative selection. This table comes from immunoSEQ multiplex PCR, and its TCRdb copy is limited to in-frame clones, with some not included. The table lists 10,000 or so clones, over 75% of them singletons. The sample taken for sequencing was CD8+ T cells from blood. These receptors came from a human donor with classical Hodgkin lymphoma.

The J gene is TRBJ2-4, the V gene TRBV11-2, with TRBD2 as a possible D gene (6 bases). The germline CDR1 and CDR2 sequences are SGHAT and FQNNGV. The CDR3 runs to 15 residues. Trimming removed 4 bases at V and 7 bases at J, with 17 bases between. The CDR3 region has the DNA TGTGCCAGCAGCTGGTCTTGGAGGGCGGGGAACATTCAGTACTTC. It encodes CASSWSWRAGNIQYF.

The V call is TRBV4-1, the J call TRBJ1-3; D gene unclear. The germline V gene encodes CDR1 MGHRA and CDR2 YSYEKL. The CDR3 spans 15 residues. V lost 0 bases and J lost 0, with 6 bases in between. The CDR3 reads CASSQDGGSGNTIYF. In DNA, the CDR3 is TGCGCCAGCAGCCAAGACGGTGGCTCTGGAAACACCATATATTTT.

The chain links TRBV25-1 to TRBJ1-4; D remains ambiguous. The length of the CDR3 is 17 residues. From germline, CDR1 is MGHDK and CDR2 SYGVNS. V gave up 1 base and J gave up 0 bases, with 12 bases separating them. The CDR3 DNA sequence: TGTGCCAGCAGTGAATGGGGTAGAGAGGCAACTAATGAAAAACTGTTTTTT. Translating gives CASSEWGREATNEKLFF.

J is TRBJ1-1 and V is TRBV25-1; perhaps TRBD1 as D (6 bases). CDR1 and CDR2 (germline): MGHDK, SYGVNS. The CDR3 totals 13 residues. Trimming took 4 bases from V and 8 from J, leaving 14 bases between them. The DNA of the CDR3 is TGTGCCAGCAGTGCACCGGGACATCGGGAAGCTTTCTTT. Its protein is CASSAPGHREAFF.

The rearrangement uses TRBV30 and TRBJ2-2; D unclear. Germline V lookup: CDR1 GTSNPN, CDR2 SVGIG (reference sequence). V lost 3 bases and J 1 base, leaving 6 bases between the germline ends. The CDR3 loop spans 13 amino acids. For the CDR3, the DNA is TGTGCCTGGAGGCAACAGAACACCGGGGAGCTGTTTTTT. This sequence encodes CAWRQQNTGELFF.

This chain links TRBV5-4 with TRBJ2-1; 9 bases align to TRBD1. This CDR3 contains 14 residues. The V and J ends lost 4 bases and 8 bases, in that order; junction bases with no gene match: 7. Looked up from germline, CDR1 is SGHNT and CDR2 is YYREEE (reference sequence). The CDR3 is CASSAPGQGHEQFF. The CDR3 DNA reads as TGTGCCAGCAGCGCGCCGGGACAGGGCCATGAGCAGTTCTTC. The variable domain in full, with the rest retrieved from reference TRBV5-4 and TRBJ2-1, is ETGVTQSPTHLIKTRGQQVTLRCSSQSGHNTVSWYQQALGQGPQFIFQYYREEENGRGNFPPRFSGLQFPNYSSELNVNALELDDSALYLCASSAPGQGHEQFFGPGTRLTVL.

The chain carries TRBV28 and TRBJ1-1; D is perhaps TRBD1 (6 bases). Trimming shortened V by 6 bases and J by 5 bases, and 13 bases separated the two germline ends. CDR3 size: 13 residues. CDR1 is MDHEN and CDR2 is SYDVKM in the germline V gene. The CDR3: CASRDTQGTEAFF. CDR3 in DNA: TGTGCCAGCAGGGATACTCAGGGGACTGAAGCTTTCTTT.

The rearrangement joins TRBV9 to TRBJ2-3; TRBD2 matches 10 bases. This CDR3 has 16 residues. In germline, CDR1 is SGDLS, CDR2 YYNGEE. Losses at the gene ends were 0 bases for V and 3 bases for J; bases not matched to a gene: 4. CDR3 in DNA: TGTGCCAGCAGCGTAGAAGCGGGGGGGTGGACAGATACGCAGTATTTT. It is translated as CASSVEAGGWTDTQYF.

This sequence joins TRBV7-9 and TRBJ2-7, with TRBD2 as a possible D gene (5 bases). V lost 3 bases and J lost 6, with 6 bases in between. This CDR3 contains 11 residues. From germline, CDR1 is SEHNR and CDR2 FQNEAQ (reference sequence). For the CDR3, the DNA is TGTGCCAGCAGCTTTACTAGCGAGCAGTACTTC. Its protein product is CASSFTSEQYF.

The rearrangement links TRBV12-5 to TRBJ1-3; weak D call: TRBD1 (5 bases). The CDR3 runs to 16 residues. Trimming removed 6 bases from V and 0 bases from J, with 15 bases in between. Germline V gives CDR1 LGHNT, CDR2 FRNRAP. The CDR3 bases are TGTGCTAGTGGGGGAGGGGCCCCAAGCTCTGGAAACACCATATATTTT. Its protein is CASGGGAPSSGNTIYF.

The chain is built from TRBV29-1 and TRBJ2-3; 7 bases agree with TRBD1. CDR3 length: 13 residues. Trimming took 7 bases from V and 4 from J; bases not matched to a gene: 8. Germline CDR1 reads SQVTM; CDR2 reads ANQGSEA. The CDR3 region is CSAWKGASDTQYF. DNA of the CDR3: TGCAGCGCCTGGAAGGGGGCCTCAGATACGCAGTATTTT.

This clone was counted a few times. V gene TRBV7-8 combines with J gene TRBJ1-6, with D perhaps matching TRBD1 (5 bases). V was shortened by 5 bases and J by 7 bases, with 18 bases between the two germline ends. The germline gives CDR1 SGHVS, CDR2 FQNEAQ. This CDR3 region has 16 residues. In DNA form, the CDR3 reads TGTGCCAGCAGCCCCTCGGACGGCGGGGACAATTCACCCCTCCACTTT. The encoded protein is CASSPSDGGDNSPLHF.

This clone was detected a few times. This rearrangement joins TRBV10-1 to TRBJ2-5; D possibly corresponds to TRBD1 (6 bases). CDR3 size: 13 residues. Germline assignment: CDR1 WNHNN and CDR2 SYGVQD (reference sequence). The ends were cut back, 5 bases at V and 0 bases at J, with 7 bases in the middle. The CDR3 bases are TGCGCCAGCAGTCGGGACAACCAAGAGACCCAGTACTTC. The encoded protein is CASSRDNQETQYF.

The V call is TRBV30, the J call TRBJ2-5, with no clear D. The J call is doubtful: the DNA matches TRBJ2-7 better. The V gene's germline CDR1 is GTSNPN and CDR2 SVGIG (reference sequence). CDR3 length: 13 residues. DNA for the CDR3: TGTGCCTGGAGCGGAGCTGACTCCTACGAGCAGTACTTC. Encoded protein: CAWSGADSYEQYF.

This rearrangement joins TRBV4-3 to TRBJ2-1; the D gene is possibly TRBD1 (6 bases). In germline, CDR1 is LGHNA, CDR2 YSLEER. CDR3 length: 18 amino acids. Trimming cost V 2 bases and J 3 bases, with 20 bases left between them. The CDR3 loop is CASSQSSAGVGSYNEQFF. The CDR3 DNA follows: TGCGCCAGCAGCCAAAGCTCGGCAGGGGTCGGTAGCTACAATGAGCAGTTCTTC.

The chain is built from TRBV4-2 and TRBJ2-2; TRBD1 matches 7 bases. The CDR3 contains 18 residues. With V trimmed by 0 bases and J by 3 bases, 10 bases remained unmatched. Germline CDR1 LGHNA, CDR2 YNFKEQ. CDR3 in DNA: TGTGCCAGCAGCCAAGATTATGCCCCGACAGGGTACACCGGGGAGCTGTTTTTT. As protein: CASSQDYAPTGYTGELFF.

CDR3 nucleotides: TGCGCCAGCAGCCAACACCCAAGCAGCGGCGAGCAGTACTTC. Amino acid sequence: CASSQHPSSGEQYF. This rearrangement joins TRBV4-1 to TRBJ2-7, with D possibly TRBD2 on 5 matching bases. The V gene lost 2 bases and the J gene lost 6 bases, with 14 bases spanning the gap. The CDR3 sequence is 14 residues long. Per the germline V gene, CDR1 is MGHRA and CDR2 is YSYEKL.

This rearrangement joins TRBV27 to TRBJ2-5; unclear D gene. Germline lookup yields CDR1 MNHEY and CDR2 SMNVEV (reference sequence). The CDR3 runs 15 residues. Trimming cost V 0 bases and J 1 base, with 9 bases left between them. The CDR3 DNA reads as TGTGCCAGCAGTTTATCGGTGAGAGGCCAAGAGACCCAGTACTTC. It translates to CASSLSVRGQETQYF.

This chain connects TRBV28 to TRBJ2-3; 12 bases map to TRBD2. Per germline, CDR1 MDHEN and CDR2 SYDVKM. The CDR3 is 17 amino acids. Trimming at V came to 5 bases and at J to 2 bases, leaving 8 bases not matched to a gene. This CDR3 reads CASSILGLAGPTDTQYF. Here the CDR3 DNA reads TGTGCCAGCAGTATTCTTGGACTAGCGGGGCCCACAGATACGCAGTATTTT.

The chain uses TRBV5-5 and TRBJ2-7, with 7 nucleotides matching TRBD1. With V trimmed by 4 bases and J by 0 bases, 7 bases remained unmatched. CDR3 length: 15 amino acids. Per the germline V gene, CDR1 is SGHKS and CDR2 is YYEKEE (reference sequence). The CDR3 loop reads CASSKDHRGSYEQYF. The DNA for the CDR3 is TGTGCCAGCAGCAAGGATCACAGGGGCTCCTACGAGCAGTACTTC.

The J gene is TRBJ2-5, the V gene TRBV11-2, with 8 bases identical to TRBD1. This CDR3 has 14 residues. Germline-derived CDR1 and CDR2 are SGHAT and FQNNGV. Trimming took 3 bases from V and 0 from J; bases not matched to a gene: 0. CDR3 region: CASSLGQDQETQYF. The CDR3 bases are TGTGCCAGCAGCTTGGGACAGGACCAAGAGACCCAGTACTTC.

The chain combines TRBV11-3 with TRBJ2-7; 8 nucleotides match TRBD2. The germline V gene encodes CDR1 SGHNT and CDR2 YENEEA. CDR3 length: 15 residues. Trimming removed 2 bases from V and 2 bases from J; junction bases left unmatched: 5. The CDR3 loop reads CASSLQAAGAYEQYF. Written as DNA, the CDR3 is TGTGCCAGCAGCTTACAGGCAGCGGGGGCCTACGAGCAGTACTTC.

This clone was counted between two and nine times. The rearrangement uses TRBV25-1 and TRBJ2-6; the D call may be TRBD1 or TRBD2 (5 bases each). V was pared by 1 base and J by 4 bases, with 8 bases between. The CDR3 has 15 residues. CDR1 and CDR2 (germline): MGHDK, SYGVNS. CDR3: CASSESGTGANVLTF. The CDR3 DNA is TGTGCCAGCAGTGAATCAGGGACCGGGGCCAACGTCCTGACTTTC. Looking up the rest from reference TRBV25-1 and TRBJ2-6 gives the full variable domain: EADIYQTPRYLVIGTGKKITLECSQTMGHDKMYWYQQDPGMELHLIHYSYGVNSTEKGDLSSESTVSRIRTEHFPLTLESARPSHTSQYLCASSESGTGANVLTFGAGSRLTVL.

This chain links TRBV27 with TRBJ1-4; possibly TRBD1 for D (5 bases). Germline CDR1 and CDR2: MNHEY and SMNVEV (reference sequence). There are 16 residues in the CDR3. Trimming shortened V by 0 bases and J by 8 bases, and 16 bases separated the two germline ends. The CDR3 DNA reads TGTGCCAGCAGTTTATCCGGTGATGAGAGGGGAGAAAAACTGTTTTTT. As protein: CASSLSGDERGEKLFF.

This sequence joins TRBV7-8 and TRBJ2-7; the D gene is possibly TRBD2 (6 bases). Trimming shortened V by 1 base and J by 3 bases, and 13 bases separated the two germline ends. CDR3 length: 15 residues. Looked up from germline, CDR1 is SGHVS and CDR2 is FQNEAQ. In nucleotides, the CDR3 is TGTGCCAGCAGCTTAGAGCGGGTTGTACTCTACGAGCAGTACTTC. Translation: CASSLERVVLYEQYF.

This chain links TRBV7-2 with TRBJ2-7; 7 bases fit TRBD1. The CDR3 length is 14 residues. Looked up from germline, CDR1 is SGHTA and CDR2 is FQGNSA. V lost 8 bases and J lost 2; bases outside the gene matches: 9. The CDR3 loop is CASRPKTGTYEQYF. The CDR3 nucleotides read TGTGCCAGCCGACCGAAGACAGGGACCTACGAGCAGTACTTC.

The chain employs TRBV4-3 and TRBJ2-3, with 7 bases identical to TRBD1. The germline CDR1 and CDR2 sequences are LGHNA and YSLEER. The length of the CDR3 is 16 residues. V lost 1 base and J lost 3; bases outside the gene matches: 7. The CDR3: CASSQVWQGETDTQYF. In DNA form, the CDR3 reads TGCGCCAGCAGCCAAGTCTGGCAGGGGGAGACAGATACGCAGTATTTT.

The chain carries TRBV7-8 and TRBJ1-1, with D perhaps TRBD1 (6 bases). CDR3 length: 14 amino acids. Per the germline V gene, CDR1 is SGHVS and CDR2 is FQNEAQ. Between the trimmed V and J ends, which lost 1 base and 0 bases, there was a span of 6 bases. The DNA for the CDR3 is TGTGCCAGCAGCTTAGGGACAGTGAACACTGAAGCTTTCTTT. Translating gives CASSLGTVNTEAFF.

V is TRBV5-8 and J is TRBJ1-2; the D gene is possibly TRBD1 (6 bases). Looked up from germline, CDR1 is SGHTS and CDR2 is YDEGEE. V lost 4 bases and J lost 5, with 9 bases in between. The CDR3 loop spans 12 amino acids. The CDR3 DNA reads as TGTGCCAGCAGCCTAACAGGGTATGGCTACACCTTC. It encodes CASSLTGYGYTF.

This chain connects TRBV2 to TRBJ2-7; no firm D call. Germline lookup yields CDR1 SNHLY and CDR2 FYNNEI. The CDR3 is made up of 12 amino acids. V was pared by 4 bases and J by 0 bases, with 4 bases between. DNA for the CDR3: TGTGCCAGCAGTGCGAGCTCCTACGAGCAGTACTTC. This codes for CASSASSYEQYF. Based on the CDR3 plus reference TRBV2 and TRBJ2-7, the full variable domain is EPEVTQTPSHQVTQMGQEVILRCVPISNHLYFYWYRQILGQKVEFLVSFYNNEISEKSEIFDDQFSVERPDGSNFTLKIRSTKLEDSAMYFCASSASSYEQYFGPGTRLTVT.

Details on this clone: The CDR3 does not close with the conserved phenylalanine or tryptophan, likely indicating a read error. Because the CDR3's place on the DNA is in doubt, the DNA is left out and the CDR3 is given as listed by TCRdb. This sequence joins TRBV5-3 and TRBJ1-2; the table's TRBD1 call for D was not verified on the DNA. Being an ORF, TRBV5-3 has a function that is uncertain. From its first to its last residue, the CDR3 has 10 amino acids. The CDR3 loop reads CAIWGQVLLR.

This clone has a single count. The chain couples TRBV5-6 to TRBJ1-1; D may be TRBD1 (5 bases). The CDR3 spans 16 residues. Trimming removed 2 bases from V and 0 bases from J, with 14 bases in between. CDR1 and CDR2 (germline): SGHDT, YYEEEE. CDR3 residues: CASSFGGERMNTEAFF. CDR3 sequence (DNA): TGTGCCAGCAGCTTTGGAGGGGAGAGGATGAACACTGAAGCTTTCTTT.